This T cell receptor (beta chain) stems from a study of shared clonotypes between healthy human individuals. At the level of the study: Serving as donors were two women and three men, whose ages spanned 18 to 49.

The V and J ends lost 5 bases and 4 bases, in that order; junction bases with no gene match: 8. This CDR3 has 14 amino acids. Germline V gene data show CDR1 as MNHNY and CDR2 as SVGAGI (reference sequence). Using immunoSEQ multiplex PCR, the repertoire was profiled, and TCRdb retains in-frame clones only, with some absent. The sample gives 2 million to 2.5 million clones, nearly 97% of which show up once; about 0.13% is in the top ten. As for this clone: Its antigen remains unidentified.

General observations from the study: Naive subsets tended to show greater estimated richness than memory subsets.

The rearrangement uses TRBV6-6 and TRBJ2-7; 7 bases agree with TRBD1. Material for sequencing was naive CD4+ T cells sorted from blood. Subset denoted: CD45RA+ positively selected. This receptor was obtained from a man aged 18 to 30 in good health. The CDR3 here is CASSGHLTGYEQYF. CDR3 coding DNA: TGTGCCAGCAGTGGGCACCTGACAGGGTACGAGCAGTACTTC.